The T cell receptor (beta chain) under discussion was sequenced for a study of identical twins. Study findings and constraints: Monozygotic twin pairs showed more out-of-frame TCR alpha sharing than models estimated.

One entry per CDR3 protein, called by TCRdb with MiXCR from the 5' RACE reads. The sample carries 690,000 or so distinct CDR3 sequences, 8.5% to 9.5% recorded once. V lost 5 bases to trimming and J lost 4 bases, with 11 bases between them. The CDR3 consists of 13 residues. From germline, CDR1 is MNHNS and CDR2 SASEGT. For this clonotype: Its target is unknown.

These data were also reused for a study on yellow fever vaccine responses in identical twins.

This chain links TRBV6-1 with TRBJ1-1, with TRBD1 as a possible D gene (6 bases). The clonotype originates from a woman between 18 and 29 years old in good health. The sequenced sample was PBMCs. DNA of the CDR3: TGTGCCAGCAGTACAGGGATTGGCACTGAAGCTTTCTTT. Translated: CASSTGIGTEAFF.